This T cell receptor (beta chain) is drawn from a study of T cells in narcolepsy. Some clones are missing from TCRdb's copy, which holds only in-frame ones; the method was immunoSEQ multiplex PCR. The data show around 30,000 clones, about three quarters seen once. Note on this clone: Its cognate antigen is unknown.

Findings and caveats of the study: Reportedly, autoreactive clonotypes were serially detected in patients' blood but not controls'. Autoreactive clone sequences were missing from some blood memory CD4+ repertoires.

Germline loops: CDR1 KGHSH, CDR2 LQKENI. This CDR3 has 14 residues. The TCR sequence derives from a human donor with narcolepsy. The chain couples TRBV18 to TRBJ2-5; tentative D call: TRBD1 (5 bases). The J call is uncertain, as TRBJ2-7 better fits the DNA end. Sequencing was performed on CD45RA- memory CD4+ T cells from PBMCs. The CDR3 protein is CASSNTDNSYEQYF. The CDR3 DNA sequence: TGTGCCAGCTCAAATACGGACAATTCCTACGAGCAGTACTTC.